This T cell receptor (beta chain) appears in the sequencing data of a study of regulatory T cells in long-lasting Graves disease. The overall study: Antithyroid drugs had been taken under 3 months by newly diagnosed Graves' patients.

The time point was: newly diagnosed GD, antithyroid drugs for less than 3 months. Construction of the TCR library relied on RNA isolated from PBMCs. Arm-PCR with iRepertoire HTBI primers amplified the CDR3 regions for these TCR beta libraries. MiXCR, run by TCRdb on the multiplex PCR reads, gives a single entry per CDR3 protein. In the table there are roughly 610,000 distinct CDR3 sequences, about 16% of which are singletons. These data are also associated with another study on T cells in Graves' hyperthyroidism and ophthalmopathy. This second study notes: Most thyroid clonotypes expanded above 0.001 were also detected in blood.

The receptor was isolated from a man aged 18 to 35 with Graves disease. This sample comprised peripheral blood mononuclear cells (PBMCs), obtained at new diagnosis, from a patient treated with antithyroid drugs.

CDR3 protein: CASSRFSGTGELFF. The CDR3 nucleotides are TGTGCCAGCTCCCGATTTAGCGGGACCGGGGAGCTGTTTTTT. The rearrangement joins TRBV6-1 to TRBJ2-2; the match to TRBD2 covers 7 bases. Losses at the gene ends were 8 bases for V and 5 bases for J; bases not matched to a gene: 8. The CDR3 loop spans 14 amino acids. Germline V lookup: CDR1 MNHNS, CDR2 SASEGT.